This T cell receptor (beta chain) was captured in a study of T cells after yellow fever vaccination. General study findings and limits: Few clonotypes appeared in both CD4 and CD8 compartments.

This CDR3 region has 22 residues. After removal of 2 bases from V and 0 bases from J, the junction contained 19 bases not matched to a gene. Per the germline V gene, CDR1 is MNHEY and CDR2 is SVGEGT. This clonotype was counted between two and nine times. Antigen: not known. In making TCR cDNA, 5'RACE template switching added a universal primer site and UMIs to it. A single record per CDR3 protein comes from TCRdb applying MiXCR to the 5' RACE reads. The sample includes more than 300,000 distinct CDR3 sequences, about 10% of them seen just once. The chain employs TRBV6-2 or TRBV6-3 and TRBJ2-4; 10 nucleotides line up with TRBD1. Sequencing was performed on CD4+ T cells sorted from PBMCs, taken 45 days after the yellow fever booster vaccination. The TCR originated in a man aged 18 to 35 who received the YFV17D yellow fever vaccine. CDR3: CASSYIRQGAVMLARAKNIQYF. The CDR3 DNA reads as TGTGCCAGCAGTTACATAAGACAGGGGGCGGTTATGCTAGCCAGAGCCAAAAACATTCAGTACTTC.